This TCR beta chain was profiled in a study of blood T cell repertoires in COVID-19 (dated by TCRdb to the early 2020s). About the full investigation: Samples covering the acute and convalescent phases of COVID-19 were provided by collaborators in the United States, Italy and Spain. The material from the prospective study consisted of cDNA or gDNA derived from T cells, B-cell-depleted T cells, or PBMCs. Subjects who had been exposed to COVID-19, were actively infected with it, or had recovered from it provided the deeply sampled blood TCRbeta repertoires that made up the dataset. A freely available public database, intended as a resource for researchers studying the immune response to SARS-CoV-2, is where the repertoires were released. Samples came from the ongoing ImmuneRACE study (first 160 participants) plus 1,254 subjects from 6 global collaborators. Nearly every sample came with metadata listing a de-identified subject ID, COVID-19 status, age in years and sex. Where HLA class I and class II types were available, the types were taken from metadata supplied by the sample provider, not from assay-based typing.

Comment on this clone: Its antigen is unknown. No base quality values were provided; no much bigger clone lies one nucleotide off.

TCRbeta CDR3 regions were amplified from genomic DNA by means of the immunoSEQ Assay, a bias-controlled multiplex PCR. In the source study's methods: The number of nucleated cells in each sample was estimated from the amplification of reference gene primers within the assay. Sequence reads were collapsed and filtered to measure the absolute abundance of every unique TCRbeta CDR3 rearrangement. For each sample, productive Simpson clonality was calculated as the square root of Simpson's diversity index across productive rearrangements. Held by TCRdb, this immuneACCESS table contains in-frame sequences only and omits some clones. Under half of the omission traces to an unresolved V gene where checked; the cause of the rest is unknown. V and J calls and clone size are given by that table; D and trimming were obtained from the DNA. This sample has approximately 500,000 clones in its table, and 75% to 90% of those were observed once. Together, the top ten hold about 0.91% of the sample.

Study-level results and caveats: The quantity of clinical and demographic metadata differed by source and by participant and was supplied without curation.

As encoded in the germline V gene, CDR1 is SGHDT while CDR2 is YYEEEE. Cut back by 6 bases and 5 bases, the V and J ends lie 17 bases apart. The CDR3 starts with the cysteine, ends with the phenylalanine, and has 14 residues. Of all the DNA, just the CDR3 is kept, 42 bases in frame from base 1. One collaborating source in Seattle enrolled patients while the patients were actively infected and followed the patients over time throughout the course of disease. Each collaborating institution followed its own protocols to collect whole blood in K2EDTA tubes. For TCRbeta analysis, collaborator samples were shipped as frozen whole blood, as isolated PBMCs, or as DNA extracted from either sample type.

The V and J genes are TRBV5-6 and TRBJ2-5, with TRBD2 tentatively as D gene (6 bases match). This receptor was obtained from a man younger than 35 with COVID-19, enrolled during active disease. The specimen was peripheral blood. The CDR3 protein: CASNGKGRMETQYF. The bases are TGTGCCAGCAATGGTAAGGGGAGGATGGAGACCCAGTACTTC.